The 28 T cell receptor beta chains given below trace back to one sample, sequenced in a study of T cell changes during pregnancy in multiple sclerosis. Clones were sequenced by immunoSEQ multiplex PCR, and TCRdb holds only the in-frame ones, with some missing. The sample holds 30,000 to 45,000 clones, 89% seen once. Sequencing used CD8+ T cells from peripheral blood mononuclear cells, obtained in the third trimester of pregnancy. These receptors were taken from a female donor with multiple sclerosis, enrolled in a pregnancy study.

This clone was recorded only once. The chain carries TRBV7-6 and TRBJ2-3; no definite D call. The CDR3 has 14 residues. V shed 5 bases and J shed 3 bases, with 12 bases lying between them. The germline V gene has CDR1 SGHVS and CDR2 FNYEAQ. The DNA of the CDR3 is TGTGCCAGCAGCCCCTCCGGTCGGACAGATACGCAGTATTTT. It is translated as CASSPSGRTDTQYF. The full variable domain, its missing parts supplied by reference TRBV7-6 and TRBJ2-3, is GAGVSQSPRYKVTKRGQDVALRCDPISGHVSLYWYRQALGQGPEFLTYFNYEAQQDKSGLPNDRFSAERPEGSISTLTIQRTEQRDSAMYRCASSPSGRTDTQYFGPGTRLTVL.

This chain joins TRBV27 and TRBJ2-1, with 9 bases lining up with TRBD2. Trimming removed 5 bases from V and 2 bases from J; junction bases left unmatched: 10. Germline CDR1 MNHEY, CDR2 SMNVEV (reference sequence). CDR3 length: 17 amino acids. Written as DNA, the CDR3 is TGTGCCAGCAGTCAACTTCCTAGCGGGAATACCTACAATGAGCAGTTCTTC. It codes for CASSQLPSGNTYNEQFF.

The chain combines TRBV13 with TRBJ2-1, with 8 bases identical to TRBD2. V gave up 5 bases and J gave up 0 bases; unmatched junction bases: 3. In germline, CDR1 is PRHDT, CDR2 FYEKMQ (reference sequence). This CDR3 is built from 15 residues. This CDR3 is CASSPSGSSYNEQFF. The DNA for the CDR3 is TGTGCCAGCAGCCCGAGCGGGAGCTCCTACAATGAGCAGTTCTTC.

The chain links TRBV7-9 to TRBJ1-1; a possible D gene is TRBD1 (6 bases). The CDR3 consists of 14 residues. Trimming left V 4 bases short and J 6 bases short, with 15 bases between. In germline, CDR1 is SEHNR, CDR2 FQNEAQ (reference sequence). CDR3 nucleotide sequence: TGTGCCAGCAGCTCGCGGACAGTAGTGCCTGAAGCTTTCTTT. Translation gives CASSSRTVVPEAFF.

This clone was seen just once. This chain uses TRBV25-1 with TRBJ1-1; TRBD1 matches at 9 bases. Germline-derived CDR1 and CDR2 are MGHDK and SYGVNS. The ends lost 6 bases at V and 1 base at J; junction bases unmatched: 6. This CDR3 has 15 residues. In DNA form, the CDR3 reads TGTGCCAGCAGCCCGACGGGACAGGGGAACACTGAAGCTTTCTTT. It yields the protein CASSPTGQGNTEAFF.

The count of this clone is one. The chain employs TRBV4-3 and TRBJ2-7; 11 bases fit TRBD1. Germline trimming cut 5 bases from V and 5 bases from J; bases unmatched to any gene: 8. The CDR3 totals 15 residues. Germline V gene sequence: CDR1 LGHNA, CDR2 YSLEER. The CDR3 DNA sequence: TGCGCCAGCAGCTTGTCCGGGACAGGGGGGAACGAGCAGTACTTC. This translates into CASSLSGTGGNEQYF.

The V call is TRBV7-2, the J call TRBJ2-3; weak D call: TRBD2 (5 bases). Germline loops: CDR1 SGHTA, CDR2 FQGNSA. Trimming took off 5 bases at V and 0 bases at J, with 15 bases between the two ends. The CDR3 has 16 residues. The CDR3: CASSPEGRASTDTQYF. CDR3 nucleotide sequence: TGTGCCAGCAGCCCAGAGGGTAGGGCCAGCACAGATACGCAGTATTTT.

The rearrangement links TRBV9 to TRBJ2-1; 9 bases line up with TRBD1. Germline V gene sequence: CDR1 SGDLS, CDR2 YYNGEE. J was trimmed by 4 bases and V by 6 bases; bases with no gene match: 8. The CDR3 is made up of 15 amino acids. CDR3 loop: CASTRRDREYNEQFF. The CDR3 region has the DNA TGTGCCAGCACTCGACGGGACAGGGAATACAATGAGCAGTTCTTC.

This clone was seen once. The CDR3 loop reads CASSRRDRGPEKLFF. The CDR3 DNA sequence: TGTGCCAGCAGCCGACGGGACAGGGGACCTGAAAAACTGTTTTTT. This chain joins TRBV9 and TRBJ1-4, with 10 bases that match TRBD1. Trimming at V came to 4 bases and at J to 7 bases, leaving 7 bases not matched to a gene. The CDR3 contains 15 residues. Germline V gene lookup returns CDR1 SGDLS and CDR2 YYNGEE.

The V and J genes are TRBV6-1 and TRBJ1-1, with 8 nucleotides matching TRBD1. CDR1 and CDR2 (germline): MNHNS, SASEGT. V lost 4 bases and J lost 12; bases outside the gene matches: 10. This CDR3 has 13 residues. CDR3 loop: CASSAGTGPGTFF. The CDR3 coding sequence is TGTGCCAGCAGTGCCGGGACAGGCCCCGGGACTTTCTTT.

By its share, this clone is large. The chain employs TRBV5-1 and TRBJ1-1; D is possibly TRBD1 (6 bases). The CDR3 totals 15 residues. Per the germline V gene, CDR1 is SGHRS and CDR2 is YFSETQ. Trimming shortened V by 0 bases and J by 3 bases, and 12 bases separated the two germline ends. CDR3 loop: CASSLGGGGYTEAFF. Here the CDR3 DNA reads TGCGCCAGCAGCTTGGGAGGGGGGGGTTACACTGAAGCTTTCTTT.

The chain combines TRBV9 with TRBJ2-5; D might be TRBD2 (6 bases). This CDR3 has 16 amino acids. V was shortened by 0 bases and J by 0 bases, with 12 bases between the two germline ends. Germline CDR1 is SGDLS and CDR2 is YYNGEE. CDR3: CASSVGVAEYQETQYF. The DNA for the CDR3 is TGTGCCAGCAGCGTAGGGGTAGCGGAGTACCAAGAGACCCAGTACTTC.

The chain combines TRBV5-6 with TRBJ1-1; D is perhaps TRBD1 (6 bases). From germline, CDR1 is SGHDT and CDR2 YYEEEE. V gave up 2 bases and J gave up 4 bases, with 12 bases separating them. The CDR3 consists of 14 residues. The CDR3 sequence: CASSFGIGGTEAFF. The CDR3 coding sequence is TGTGCCAGCAGCTTTGGTATAGGGGGCACTGAAGCTTTCTTT.

This chain joins TRBV7-8 and TRBJ1-5, with 11 positions matching TRBD1. Germline CDR1 is SGHVS and CDR2 is FQNEAQ. CDR3 length equals 17 residues. Trimming at V came to 1 base and at J to 7 bases, leaving 9 bases not matched to a gene. For the CDR3, the DNA is TGTGCCAGCAGCTTAGTCGGGACAGGGGGGCCACGGCAGCCCCAGCATTTT. It specifies CASSLVGTGGPRQPQHF.

This clone was detected once. The rearrangement uses TRBV6-1 and TRBJ1-1, with D unresolved. Trimming stripped 1 base from V and 11 bases from J, with 14 bases between. The CDR3 sequence is 13 residues long. Germline loops: CDR1 MNHNS, CDR2 SASEGT. CDR3 loop: CASSEGDTTFAFF. The CDR3 bases are TGTGCCAGCAGTGAAGGCGACACGACCTTTGCTTTCTTT.

The table lists this clone with a count of one. The rearrangement links TRBV6-4 to TRBJ2-3; 8 bases agree with TRBD2. V lost 5 bases and J lost 4; bases outside the gene matches: 11. Germline-derived CDR1 and CDR2 are MRHNA and SNTAGT. This CDR3 is built from 16 residues. DNA for the CDR3: TGTGCCAGCAGTCGGGAAGCGGGAGAGAGGGCAGATACGCAGTATTTT. Translated, it gives CASSREAGERADTQYF.

The J gene is TRBJ2-3, the V gene TRBV6-4, with 8 bases that match TRBD2. The V segment lost 0 bases and the J segment 2 bases; nucleotides outside the gene matches: 4. Germline lookup yields CDR1 MRHNA and CDR2 SNTAGT. This CDR3 has 16 residues. As DNA, the CDR3 is TGTGCCAGCAGTGACTCGGGCGGGGGGACCACAGATACGCAGTATTTT. This encodes CASSDSGGGTTDTQYF.

This chain joins TRBV19 and TRBJ1-5; D might be TRBD1 (6 bases). This CDR3 has 14 residues. V was trimmed by 7 bases and J by 4 bases, leaving 14 bases between them. Germline-derived CDR1 and CDR2 are LNHDA and SQIVND (reference sequence). The DNA for the CDR3 is TGTGCCAGTACCGTGGGACAAGTAAATCAGCCCCAGCATTTT. The encoded protein is CASTVGQVNQPQHF.

The J gene is TRBJ2-1, the V gene TRBV7-9, with D possibly matching TRBD2 (5 bases). The V gene lost 3 bases and the J gene lost 7 bases, with 28 bases spanning the gap. Germline loops: CDR1 SEHNR, CDR2 FQNEAQ (reference sequence). This CDR3 is 19 amino acids long. The DNA of the CDR3 is TGTGCCAGCAGCTTCGGATTAGGAATCTTGCGAGGGCCAAGGAATGAGCAGTTCTTC. It encodes CASSFGLGILRGPRNEQFF.

This chain uses TRBV7-9 with TRBJ1-1, with D uncertain. This CDR3 has 14 amino acids. Germline V gene data show CDR1 as SEHNR and CDR2 as FQNEAQ (reference sequence). V lost 2 bases and J lost 0, with 7 bases in between. In nucleotides, the CDR3 is TGTGCCAGCAGCTTAACAAGTATGAACACTGAAGCTTTCTTT. Amino acid sequence: CASSLTSMNTEAFF.

The chain uses TRBV13 and TRBJ2-2; TRBD2 agrees at 7 bases. This CDR3 has 16 amino acids. The V segment lost 2 bases and the J segment 0 bases; nucleotides outside the gene matches: 3. Germline-derived CDR1 and CDR2 are PRHDT and FYEKMQ (reference sequence). Written as DNA, the CDR3 is TGTGCCAGCAGCTTACCGGCGGGGGCGAACACCGGGGAGCTGTTTTTT. As protein: CASSLPAGANTGELFF.

This chain uses TRBV19 with TRBJ1-5; D is possibly TRBD1 (5 bases). V was pared by 6 bases and J by 3 bases, with 15 bases between. The germline V gene has CDR1 LNHDA and CDR2 SQIVND (reference sequence). The CDR3 contains 15 residues. The CDR3 DNA reads as TGTGCCAGTAGATGGAGGGACGCCGTCAATCAGCCCCAGCATTTT. It specifies CASRWRDAVNQPQHF. The complete variable domain, with remaining parts taken from reference TRBV19 and TRBJ1-5, reads DGGITQSPKYLFRKEGQNVTLSCEQNLNHDAMYWYRQDPGQGLRLIYYSQIVNDFQKGDIAEGYSVSREKKESFPLTVTSAQKNPTAFYLCASRWRDAVNQPQHFGDGTRLSIL.

The chain combines TRBV7-6 with TRBJ2-3; possibly TRBD2 for D (6 bases). V was trimmed by 1 base and J by 1 base, leaving 18 bases between them. There are 18 residues in the CDR3. Germline CDR1 SGHVS, CDR2 FNYEAQ. CDR3 in amino acids: CASSLGVGGSIRTDTQYF. CDR3 sequence (DNA): TGTGCCAGCAGCTTAGGGGTCGGGGGTTCTATTCGCACAGATACGCAGTATTTT.

CDR3 amino acids: CASSWDRGGNSPLHF. The CDR3, as DNA: TGTGCCAGCAGCTGGGACAGGGGTGGTAATTCACCCCTCCACTTT. V usage is TRBV7-9 and J usage is TRBJ1-6, with 10 bases lining up with TRBD1. The germline gives CDR1 SEHNR, CDR2 FQNEAQ (reference sequence). CDR3 size: 15 residues. J lost 6 bases, V lost 4 bases, and 3 bases had no gene match. The full variable domain, with the rest looked up from reference TRBV7-9 and TRBJ1-6, is DTGVSQNPRHKITKRGQNVTFRCDPISEHNRLYWYRQTLGQGPEFLTYFQNEAQLEKSRLLSDRFSAERPKGSFSTLEIQRTEQGDSAMYLCASSWDRGGNSPLHFGNGTRLTVT.

This clone was counted a single time. The chain is built from TRBV7-9 and TRBJ2-7; 11 nucleotides agree with TRBD2. V gave up 4 bases and J gave up 7 bases; unmatched junction bases: 9. The CDR3 length is 15 residues. Per the germline V gene, CDR1 is SEHNR and CDR2 is FQNEAQ (reference sequence). The CDR3 DNA reads TGTGCCAGCAGCTCGTCTACTAGCGGGAGTTGGGAGCAGTACTTC. Protein product: CASSSSTSGSWEQYF.

By share, this clone ranks as medium-sized. V and J are TRBV28 and TRBJ1-2, with 9 bases fitting TRBD1. The CDR3 covers 16 residues. The trim removed 2 bases at V and 5 bases at J, leaving 9 bases unmatched. Germline V gene lookup returns CDR1 MDHEN and CDR2 SYDVKM. In DNA, the CDR3 is TGTGCCAGCAGTTTAGACTCCGGGACAGGGTATTATGGCTACACCTTC. Encoded protein: CASSLDSGTGYYGYTF.

The chain combines TRBV7-8 with TRBJ1-5; D unresolved. CDR3 size: 16 residues. Germline-derived CDR1 and CDR2 are SGHVS and FQNEAQ. Trimming pared 1 base from V and 1 base from J, leaving 11 bases between. The CDR3 loop reads CASSLVGPGSNQPQHF. Here the CDR3 DNA reads TGTGCCAGCAGCTTAGTCGGTCCCGGGAGCAATCAGCCCCAGCATTTT.

This chain uses TRBV6-1 with TRBJ1-2, with TRBD1 matching over 8 bases. With V trimmed by 8 bases and J by 4 bases, 3 bases remained unmatched. Germline CDR1 is MNHNS and CDR2 is SASEGT. The CDR3 is 12 amino acids. CDR3 sequence: CASQGATYGYTF. The CDR3 DNA is TGTGCCAGCCAGGGGGCTACCTATGGCTACACCTTC.